This TCR beta chain was sequenced during a study of esophageal squamous cell carcinoma under preoperative chemotherapy. The CDR3 is 17 amino acids. Looked up from germline, CDR1 is MNHEY and CDR2 is SVGAGI. Time point specified: before preoperative PTX-NDP chemotherapy. A single record per CDR3 protein comes from TCRdb applying MiXCR to the PCR reads. The data show roughly 16,000 distinct CDR3 sequences, less than 60% seen once. Sample collection occurred from a patient given preoperative chemotherapy. The rearrangement links TRBV6-5 to TRBJ2-5, with 10 nucleotides matching TRBD1. The better agreement between TRBJ2-7 and the DNA end casts doubt on the J call. The clonotype comes from a human donor with esophageal squamous cell carcinoma. The donor label of this sample is uncertain. This CDR3 is CASSHGYDRGRADEQYF. The CDR3 region has the DNA TGTGCCAGCAGTCACGGCTATGACAGGGGGCGCGCGGACGAGCAGTACTTC.